The sample holds one count of the clone carrying this T cell receptor beta chain. CDR1 and CDR2 from the germline V gene are SGHVS and FNYEAQ. CDR3 size: 15 residues. Trimming pared 0 bases from V and 6 bases from J, leaving 13 bases between. Authors' analysis steps: Estimation of nucleated cell counts relied on the amplification of reference gene primers. The method was immunoSEQ multiplex PCR; TCRdb's version includes in-frame clones alone and lacks a portion of them. V and J calls and clone size come straight from that table; D and trimming were deduced from the DNA. The sample has about 100,000 clones, 86% seen once. This sample is drawn from a study of blood T cell repertoires in COVID-19. Study at large: The United States, Italy and Spain were the sources of the acute and convalescent COVID-19 samples. PBMCs, B-cell-depleted T cells, or T cells provided the cDNA or gDNA that made up the material.

The rearrangement links TRBV7-6 to TRBJ2-3, with D maybe TRBD2 (6 bases). The specimen sequenced was peripheral blood. This TCR was recovered from a woman aged 55-70 years in a cohort sampled during active or convalescent COVID-19. In nucleotides, the CDR3 is TGTGCCAGCAGCTTAGCGCTGGGGGGTACGGATACGCAGTATTTT. The encoded protein is CASSLALGGTDTQYF.